Listed here are 2 T cell receptor beta chains from one sample, sequenced in a study of OX40 agonist ivuxolimab in advanced cancers. Some clones are missing from TCRdb's copy, which holds only in-frame ones; the method was immunoSEQ multiplex PCR. The sample records tens of thousands of clones, around nine tenths being singletons. The sample consisted of CD4+ or CD8+ T cells sorted from blood, taken in a trial of the OX40 agonist ivuxolimab. Receptors were obtained from an adult with an advanced solid tumor such as melanoma, head and neck, liver or kidney cancer.

V is TRBV23-1 and J is TRBJ2-1; 12 bases match TRBD2. TRBV23-1 counts as an open reading frame of uncertain function. V was pared by 3 bases and J by 5 bases, with 20 bases of the junction left unmatched. The CDR3 is 21 residues long. Here the CDR3 DNA reads TGCGCCAGCAGTCATCCCGGGACTAGCGGGCGTCGTGGGGAGGGGAACAATGAGCAGTTCTTC. Protein: CASSHPGTSGRRGEGNNEQFF.

The chain has TRBV10-3 and TRBJ1-3, with D tentatively TRBD1 (6 bases). Germline V gives CDR1 ENHRY, CDR2 SYGVKD. The CDR3 is 13 amino acids. Trimming left V 11 bases short and J 4 bases short, with 15 bases between. In nucleotides, the CDR3 is TGTGCCTGTCGAGGGGGTTCAGGAAACACCATATATTTT. Translation: CACRGGSGNTIYF.